Sequencing of this TCR beta chain was carried out in a study of T cell responses to AZD1222 COVID-19 vaccine (dated by TCRdb to about 2021). Study-wide context: AZD1222 recipients with second doses at about 4 weeks or about 12 weeks were pooled, because spike-specific TCR depth and breadth did not differ between schedules. Trial participants were enrolled by age into subgroups of 18-55, 56-69 and 70-plus years, and around 150, 29 and 61 TCR-sequenced participants, respectively, were included in these subgroups. TCR sequencing was performed for roughly 250 trial participants, of whom about 200 were given two doses of AZD1222 and 26 were given two doses of MenACWY control vaccine.

Study-wide findings and limitations: Conclusions about previously exposed vaccinees are limited because only five to seven AZD1222 recipients were SARS-CoV-2 seropositive at baseline. After two AZD1222 doses, spike-specific TCR breadth and depth were significantly higher than at day 0 and than in MenACWY recipients. Vaccine-associated CD4 TCRs spanned the whole spike protein, with dominant responses in regions 160-218 and 743-854. In the small 56-69-year group, the increase in depth fell short of significance, most likely because of low power. Participants were mostly white British, with more females than males. The authors suggested clonal diversity may have been underestimated. No day 14 peak-response samples were available, so repertoires were characterized only after the peak T cell response. Epitopes outside the regions mutated in the B.1.351 and B.1.1.7 variants were reportedly recognized by nearly half of the unique spike-specific TCRs.

For this clone: Its antigen remains unidentified. Per-nucleotide qualities are absent, and no much larger clonotype sits a single base away.

Taken with the paper, the label for time point translates to: baseline before first vaccination. Vaccinee samples were obtained from the UK trials COV001 and COV002, which included a single-blind randomized controlled phase 2/3 trial of AZD1222 (ChAdOx1 nCoV-19) in healthy adults. Trial participant PBMC samples were collected at day 0 and day 28 after the second dose for TCRbeta chain sequencing. V is clipped by 3 bases and J by 8 bases, and the sequence between their germline boundaries is 17 bases long. There are 15 amino acids in the CDR3, from cysteine to phenylalanine inclusive. Only CDR3 DNA remains: 45 bases, in frame from the first base. CDR1 and CDR2 were assigned from the germline V gene as KGHSH and LQKENI. The CDR3 regions of human TCRbeta chains were analyzed by immunosequencing. On the authors' methods: Repertoire TCRs were checked for matches against a reference library of SARS-CoV-2-specific TCRs that had been generated using the MIRA antigen-specificity platform. Breadth was defined as the fraction of unique TCRs that were SARS-CoV-2-associated. Depth was defined as the fraction of total T cells that were SARS-CoV-2-associated. Using the MIRA data, each spike-specific TCR was assigned both to the spike region to which the TCR was reactive and to a CD4 or CD8 class. Log10-transformed breadth and depth values were compared by one-way ANOVA with Sidak's multiple comparisons tests. The source is immuneACCESS, and TCRdb retained only in-frame sequences with V and J called. Part of the clones is not carried over; for the studies checked, unresolved V genes explain less than half of this, and the remainder is unexplained. V, J and clone size are those of that table, while D and trimming were read from the DNA. This sample comprises more than 90,000 clones, 90% of them detected only once. The ten largest make up 1.3% of the sample.

This receptor chain uses TRBV18 and TRBJ2-4; the D gene is perhaps TRBD1, on 5 matching bases. The sample in question was peripheral blood, obtained on day 0 of AZD1222 vaccination. The receptor comes from an adult in good health. The sequence in DNA is TGTGCCAGCTCACCCATATCCCAGGGTGGGGACATTCAGTACTTC. This yields the protein CASSPISQGGDIQYF.